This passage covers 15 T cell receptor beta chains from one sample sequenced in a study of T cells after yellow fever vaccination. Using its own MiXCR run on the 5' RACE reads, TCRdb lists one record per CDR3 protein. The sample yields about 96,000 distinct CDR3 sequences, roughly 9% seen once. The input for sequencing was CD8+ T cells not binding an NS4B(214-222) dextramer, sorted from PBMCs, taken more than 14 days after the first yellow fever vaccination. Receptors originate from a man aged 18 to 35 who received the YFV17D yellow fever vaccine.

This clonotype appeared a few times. CDR3 sequence (DNA): TGTGCCAGCAGTCACGGGCGGGGAGAGACCCAGTACTTC. Its protein product is CASSHGRGETQYF. The V call is TRBV7-6, the J call TRBJ2-5, with D perhaps matching TRBD2 (6 bases). V shed 6 bases and J shed 4 bases, with 12 bases lying between them. Germline lookup yields CDR1 SGHVS and CDR2 FNYEAQ. There are 13 residues in the CDR3.

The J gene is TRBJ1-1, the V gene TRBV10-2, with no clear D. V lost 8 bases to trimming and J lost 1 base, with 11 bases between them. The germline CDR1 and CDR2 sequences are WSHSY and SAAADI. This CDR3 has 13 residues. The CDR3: CASRNPGNTEAFF. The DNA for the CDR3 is TGCGCCAGCCGAAATCCGGGGAACACTGAAGCTTTCTTT.

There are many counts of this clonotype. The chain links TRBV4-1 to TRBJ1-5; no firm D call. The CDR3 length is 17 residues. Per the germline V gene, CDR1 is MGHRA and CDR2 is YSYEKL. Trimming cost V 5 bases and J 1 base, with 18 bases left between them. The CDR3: CASSFNRPGISNQPQHF. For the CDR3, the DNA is TGCGCCAGCAGCTTTAACAGACCGGGGATAAGCAATCAGCCCCAGCATTTT.

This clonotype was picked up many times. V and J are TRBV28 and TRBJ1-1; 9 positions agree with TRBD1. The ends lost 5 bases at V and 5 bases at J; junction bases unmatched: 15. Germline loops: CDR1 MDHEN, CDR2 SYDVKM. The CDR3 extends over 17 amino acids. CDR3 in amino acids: CASSPPGTGSGDTEAFF. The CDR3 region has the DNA TGTGCCAGCAGTCCCCCCGGGACAGGGTCTGGAGATACTGAAGCTTTCTTT.

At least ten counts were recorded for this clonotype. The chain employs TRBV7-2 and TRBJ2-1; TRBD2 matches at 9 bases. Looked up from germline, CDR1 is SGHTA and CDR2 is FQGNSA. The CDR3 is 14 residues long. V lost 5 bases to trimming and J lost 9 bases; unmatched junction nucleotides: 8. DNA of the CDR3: TGTGCCAGCAGCCTAAGCGGGGGGCAGATTGAGCAGTTCTTC. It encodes CASSLSGGQIEQFF.

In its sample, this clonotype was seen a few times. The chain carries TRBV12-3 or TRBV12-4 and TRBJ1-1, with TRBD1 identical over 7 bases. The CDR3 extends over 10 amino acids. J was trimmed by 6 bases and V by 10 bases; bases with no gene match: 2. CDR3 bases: TGTGCCACACAGGGGTCTGAAGCTTTCTTT. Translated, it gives CATQGSEAFF.

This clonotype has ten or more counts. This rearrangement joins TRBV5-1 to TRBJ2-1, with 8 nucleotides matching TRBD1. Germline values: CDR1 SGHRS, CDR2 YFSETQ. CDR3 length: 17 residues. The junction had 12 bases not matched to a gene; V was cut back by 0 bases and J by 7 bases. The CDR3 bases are TGCGCCAGCAGCTTGGTGATTGGGACAGGCCCTGGGAATGAGCAGTTCTTC. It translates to CASSLVIGTGPGNEQFF.

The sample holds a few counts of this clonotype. The CDR3 region is CASGGELNYGYTF. The DNA for the CDR3 is TGTGCCAGCGGTGGAGAGTTGAACTATGGCTACACCTTC. The genes are TRBV7-6 and TRBJ1-2; D uncertain. The CDR3 runs 13 residues. Between the trimmed V and J ends, which lost 8 bases and 2 bases, there was a span of 12 bases. The germline CDR1 and CDR2 sequences are SGHVS and FNYEAQ. Full variable domain (rest looked up from reference TRBV7-6 and TRBJ1-2): GAGVSQSPRYKVTKRGQDVALRCDPISGHVSLYWYRQALGQGPEFLTYFNYEAQQDKSGLPNDRFSAERPEGSISTLTIQRTEQRDSAMYRCASGGELNYGYTFGSGTRLTVV.

CDR3 sequence reads: CASSPLGNNEQFF. The CDR3 region has the DNA TGTGCCAGCAGCCCCCTCGGGAACAATGAGCAGTTCTTC. This chain uses TRBV6-2 or TRBV6-3 with TRBJ2-1; D might be TRBD2 (5 bases). Germline V gene data show CDR1 as MNHEY and CDR2 as SVGEGT. CDR3 length: 13 residues. Trimming removed 6 bases from V and 5 bases from J, with 11 bases in between.

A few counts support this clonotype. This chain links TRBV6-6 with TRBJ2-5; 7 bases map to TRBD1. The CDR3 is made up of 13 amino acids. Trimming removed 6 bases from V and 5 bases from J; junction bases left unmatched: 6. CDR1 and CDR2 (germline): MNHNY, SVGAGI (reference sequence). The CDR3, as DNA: TGTGCCAGCAGCTCCAGGGGACAGGAGACCCAGTACTTC. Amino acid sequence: CASSSRGQETQYF.

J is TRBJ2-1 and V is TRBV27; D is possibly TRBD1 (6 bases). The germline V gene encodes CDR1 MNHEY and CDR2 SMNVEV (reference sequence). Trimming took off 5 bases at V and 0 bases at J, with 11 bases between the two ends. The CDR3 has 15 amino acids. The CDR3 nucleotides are TGTGCCAGCAGTGCAGCAGGGGTCTCCTACAATGAGCAGTTCTTC. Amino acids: CASSAAGVSYNEQFF.

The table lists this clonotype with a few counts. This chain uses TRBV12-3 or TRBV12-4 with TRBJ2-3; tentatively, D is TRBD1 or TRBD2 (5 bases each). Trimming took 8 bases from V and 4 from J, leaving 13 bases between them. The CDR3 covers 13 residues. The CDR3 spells CASCRGVADTQYF. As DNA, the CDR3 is TGTGCCAGCTGCCGAGGGGTTGCAGATACGCAGTATTTT.

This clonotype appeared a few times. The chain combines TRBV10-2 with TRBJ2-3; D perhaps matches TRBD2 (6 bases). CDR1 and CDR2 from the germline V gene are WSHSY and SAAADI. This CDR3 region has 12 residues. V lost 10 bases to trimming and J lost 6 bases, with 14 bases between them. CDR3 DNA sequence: TGCGCCACCGAGTATGGAGGGGATACGCAGTATTTT. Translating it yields CATEYGGDTQYF.

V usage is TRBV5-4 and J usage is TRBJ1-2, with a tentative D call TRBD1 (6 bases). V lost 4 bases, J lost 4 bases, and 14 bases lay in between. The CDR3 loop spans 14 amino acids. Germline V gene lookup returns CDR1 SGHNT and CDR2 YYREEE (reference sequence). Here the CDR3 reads CASSLWGATYGYTF. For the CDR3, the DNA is TGTGCCAGCAGCCTATGGGGGGCGACCTATGGCTACACCTTC.

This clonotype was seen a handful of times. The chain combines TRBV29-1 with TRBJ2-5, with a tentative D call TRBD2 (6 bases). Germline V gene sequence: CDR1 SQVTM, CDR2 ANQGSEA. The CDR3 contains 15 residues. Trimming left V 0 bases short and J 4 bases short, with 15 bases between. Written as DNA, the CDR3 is TGCAGCGTTGAAGATAGTAGGGGAGGTGGAGAGACCCAGTACTTC. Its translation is CSVEDSRGGGETQYF. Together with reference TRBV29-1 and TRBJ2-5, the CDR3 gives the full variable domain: SAVISQKPSRDICQRGTSLTIQCQVDSQVTMMFWYRQQPGQSLTLIATANQGSEATYESGFVIDKFPISRPNLTFSTLTVSNMSPEDSSIYLCSVEDSRGGGETQYFGPGTRLLVL.